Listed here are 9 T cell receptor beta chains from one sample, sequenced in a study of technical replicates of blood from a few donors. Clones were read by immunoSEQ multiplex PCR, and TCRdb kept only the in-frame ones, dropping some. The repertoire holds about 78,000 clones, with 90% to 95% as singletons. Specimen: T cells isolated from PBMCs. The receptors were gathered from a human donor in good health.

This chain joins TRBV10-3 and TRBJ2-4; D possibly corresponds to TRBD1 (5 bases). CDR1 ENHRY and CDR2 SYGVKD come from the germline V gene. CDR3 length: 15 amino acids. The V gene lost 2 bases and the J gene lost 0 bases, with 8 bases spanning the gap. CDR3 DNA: TGTGCCATCAGTGAGGGGGCACTAGCCAAAAACATTCAGTACTTC. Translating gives CAISEGALAKNIQYF.

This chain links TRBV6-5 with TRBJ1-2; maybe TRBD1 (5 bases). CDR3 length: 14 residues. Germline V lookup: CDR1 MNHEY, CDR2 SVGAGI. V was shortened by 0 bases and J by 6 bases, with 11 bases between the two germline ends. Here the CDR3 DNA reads TGTGCCAGCAGTTACTCGCCAAGGGGCAATGGCTACACCTTC. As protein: CASSYSPRGNGYTF.

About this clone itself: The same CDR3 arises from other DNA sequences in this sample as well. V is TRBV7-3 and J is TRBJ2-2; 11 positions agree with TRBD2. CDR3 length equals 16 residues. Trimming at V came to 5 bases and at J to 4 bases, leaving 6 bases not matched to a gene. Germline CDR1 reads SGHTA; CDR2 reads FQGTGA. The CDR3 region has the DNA TGTGCCAGCAGCCCCCTAGCGGGAGGAGGCACCGGGGAGCTGTTTTTT. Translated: CASSPLAGGGTGELFF.

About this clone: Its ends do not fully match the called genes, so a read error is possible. The CDR3 coding sequence is TGCGCCAGCAGCTTGGGTCAGGGTACGAACTCTGAAGCTTTCTTT. It translates to CASSLGQGTNSEAFF. J is TRBJ1-1 and V is TRBV5-1; D might be TRBD1 (5 bases). The CDR3 consists of 15 residues. In germline, CDR1 is SGHRS, CDR2 YFSETQ.

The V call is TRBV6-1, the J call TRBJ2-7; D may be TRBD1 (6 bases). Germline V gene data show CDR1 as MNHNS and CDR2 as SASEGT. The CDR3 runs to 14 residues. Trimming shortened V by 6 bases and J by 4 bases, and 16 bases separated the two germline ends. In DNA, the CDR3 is TGTGCCAGCAGATCCGGGACATCTACTTACGAGCAGTACTTC. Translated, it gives CASRSGTSTYEQYF.

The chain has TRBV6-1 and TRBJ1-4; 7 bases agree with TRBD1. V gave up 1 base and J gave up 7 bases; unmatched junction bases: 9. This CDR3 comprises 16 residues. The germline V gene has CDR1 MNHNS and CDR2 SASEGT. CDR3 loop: CASSEVGRAGGEKLFF. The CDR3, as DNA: TGTGCCAGCAGTGAAGTCGGGAGGGCAGGGGGTGAAAAACTGTTTTTT.

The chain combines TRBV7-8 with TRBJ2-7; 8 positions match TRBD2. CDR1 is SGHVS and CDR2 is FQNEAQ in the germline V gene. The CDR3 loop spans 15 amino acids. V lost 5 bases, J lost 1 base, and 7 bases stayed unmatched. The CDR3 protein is CASSLISGKSYEQYF. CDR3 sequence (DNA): TGTGCCAGCAGCCTAATTAGCGGGAAATCCTACGAGCAGTACTTC.

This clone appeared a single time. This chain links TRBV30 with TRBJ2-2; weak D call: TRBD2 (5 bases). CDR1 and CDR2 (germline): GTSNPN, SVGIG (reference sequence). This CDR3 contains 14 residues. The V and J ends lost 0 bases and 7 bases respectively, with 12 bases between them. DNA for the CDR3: TGTGCCTGGAGTGTTTCCGTTCGGGACGGGGAGCTGTTTTTT. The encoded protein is CAWSVSVRDGELFF.

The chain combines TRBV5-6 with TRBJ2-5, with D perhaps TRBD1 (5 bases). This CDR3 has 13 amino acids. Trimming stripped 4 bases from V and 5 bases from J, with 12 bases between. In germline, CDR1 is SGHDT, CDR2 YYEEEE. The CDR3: CASSRWTTETQYF. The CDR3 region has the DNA TGTGCCAGCAGCCGGTGGACAACCGAGACCCAGTACTTC. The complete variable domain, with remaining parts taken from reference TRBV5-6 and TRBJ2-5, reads DAGVTQSPTHLIKTRGQQVTLRCSPKSGHDTVSWYQQALGQGPQFIFQYYEEEERQRGNFPDRFSGHQFPNYSSELNVNALLLGDSALYLCASSRWTTETQYFGPGTRLLVL.